This TCR beta chain was recorded in a study of T cell repertoires in cytomegalovirus infection. Study in general: HLA-C-restricted CMV epitopes, recently identified, and well-studied HLA-B-restricted ones were used by the study. Whole-study results and caveats: Summed frequency of shared TCR beta families picked out CMV carriers who also had the relevant HLA.

Germline CDR1 is SNHLY and CDR2 is FYNNEI. V lost 7 bases to trimming and J lost 3 bases, with 10 bases between them. The CDR3 is 12 amino acids. Using its own MiXCR run on the reads, TCRdb lists one record per CDR3 protein. Here the sample spans hundreds of thousands of distinct CDR3 sequences, 30% to 35% being singletons. Concerning this clonotype: As yet, its antigen is unknown.

The sample here was cultured PBMCs, taken from culture after CMV antigen stimulation. The V and J genes are TRBV2 and TRBJ2-7; D possibly matches TRBD1 or TRBD2 (6 bases each). The TCR was taken from a human donor in good health (CMV status not recorded). Some clones in this sample may be carry-over from other donors' samples. CDR3: CASTGGLYEQYV. CDR3 in DNA: TGTGCCAGCACCGGGGGCCTCTACGAGCAGTACGTC.